The sequence of this T cell receptor beta chain was determined in a study of blood T cell repertoires in COVID-19. Data came from immunoSEQ multiplex PCR; TCRdb stores just in-frame clones and leaves some out. Among 250,000 or so clones listed, approximately 80% were seen once. The CDR3 length is 15 residues. Germline CDR1 and CDR2: LGHDT and YNNKEL (reference sequence). The trim removed 3 bases at V and 2 bases at J, leaving 4 bases unmatched. This clone was recorded a few times. The sequence was collected from a young man who had recovered from COVID-19. The rearrangement joins TRBV3-1 (or the pseudogene TRBV3-2) to TRBJ1-2, with TRBD1 matching 9 bases. Sequenced material: peripheral blood. CDR3 sequence reads: CASSHGTGRNYGYTF. The CDR3 DNA follows: TGTGCCAGCAGCCACGGGACAGGGAGAAACTATGGCTACACCTTC.